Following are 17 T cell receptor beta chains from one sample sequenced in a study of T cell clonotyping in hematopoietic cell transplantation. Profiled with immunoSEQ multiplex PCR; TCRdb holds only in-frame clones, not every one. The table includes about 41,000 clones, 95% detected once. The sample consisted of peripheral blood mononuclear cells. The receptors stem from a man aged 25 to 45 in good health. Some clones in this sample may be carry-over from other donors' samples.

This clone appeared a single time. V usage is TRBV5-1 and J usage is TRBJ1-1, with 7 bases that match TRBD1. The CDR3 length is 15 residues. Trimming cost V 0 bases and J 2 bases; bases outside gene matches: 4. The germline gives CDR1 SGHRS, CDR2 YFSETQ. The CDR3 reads CASSLAGTANTEAFF. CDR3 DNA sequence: TGCGCCAGCAGCTTGGCCGGGACAGCTAACACTGAAGCTTTCTTT.

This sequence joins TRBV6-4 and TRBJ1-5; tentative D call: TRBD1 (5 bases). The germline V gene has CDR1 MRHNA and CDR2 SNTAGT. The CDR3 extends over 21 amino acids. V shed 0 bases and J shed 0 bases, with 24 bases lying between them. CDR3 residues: CASSDSRVGEKKPYSNQPQHF. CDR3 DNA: TGTGCCAGCAGTGACTCCAGGGTCGGCGAAAAGAAACCATATAGCAATCAGCCCCAGCATTTT.

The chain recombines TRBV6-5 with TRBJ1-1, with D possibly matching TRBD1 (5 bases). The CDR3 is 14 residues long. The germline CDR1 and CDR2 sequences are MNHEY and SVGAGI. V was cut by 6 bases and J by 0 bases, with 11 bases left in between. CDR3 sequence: CASSGGVLNTEAFF. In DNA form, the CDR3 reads TGTGCCAGCAGCGGAGGGGTTTTGAACACTGAAGCTTTCTTT.

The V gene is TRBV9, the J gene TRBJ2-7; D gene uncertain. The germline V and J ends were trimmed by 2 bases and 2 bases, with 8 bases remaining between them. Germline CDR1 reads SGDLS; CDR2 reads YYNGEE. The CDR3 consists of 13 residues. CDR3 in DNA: TGTGCCAGCAGCGTGGGGTTAACCTACGAGCAGTACTTC. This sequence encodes CASSVGLTYEQYF.

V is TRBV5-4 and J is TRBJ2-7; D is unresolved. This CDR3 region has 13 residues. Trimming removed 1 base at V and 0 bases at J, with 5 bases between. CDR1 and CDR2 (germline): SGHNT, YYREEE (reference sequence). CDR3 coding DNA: TGTGCCAGCAGCTTGATGAGCTCCTACGAGCAGTACTTC. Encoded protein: CASSLMSSYEQYF.

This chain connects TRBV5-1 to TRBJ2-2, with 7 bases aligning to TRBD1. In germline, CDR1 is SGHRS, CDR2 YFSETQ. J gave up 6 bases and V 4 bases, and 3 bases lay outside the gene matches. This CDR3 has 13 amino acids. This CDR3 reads CASSPTGPGELFF. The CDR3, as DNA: TGCGCCAGCAGCCCGACAGGGCCCGGGGAGCTGTTTTTT.

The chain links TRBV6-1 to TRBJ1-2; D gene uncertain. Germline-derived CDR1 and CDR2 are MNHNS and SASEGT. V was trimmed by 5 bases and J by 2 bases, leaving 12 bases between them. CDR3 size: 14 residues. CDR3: CASSNRLANYGYTF. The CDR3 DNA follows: TGTGCCAGCAGTAACAGACTTGCGAACTATGGCTACACCTTC.

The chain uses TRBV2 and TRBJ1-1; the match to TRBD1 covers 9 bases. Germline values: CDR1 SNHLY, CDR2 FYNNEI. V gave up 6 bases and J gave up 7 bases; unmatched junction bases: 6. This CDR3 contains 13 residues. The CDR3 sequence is CASSKTGGDEAFF. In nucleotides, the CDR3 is TGTGCCAGCAGCAAGACAGGGGGAGATGAAGCTTTCTTT.

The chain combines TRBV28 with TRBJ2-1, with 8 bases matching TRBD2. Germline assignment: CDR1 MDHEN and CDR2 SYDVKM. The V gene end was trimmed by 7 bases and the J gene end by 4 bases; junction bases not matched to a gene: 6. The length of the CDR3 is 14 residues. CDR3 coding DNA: TGTGCCAGCACCCGGGAGGGTGGGTACAATGAGCAGTTCTTC. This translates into CASTREGGYNEQFF.

Written as DNA, the CDR3 is TGTGCCAGCAGCTCCAGGGGAGGAGGAGGCTACACCTTC. Protein product: CASSSRGGGGYTF. The chain couples TRBV7-2 to TRBJ1-2; TRBD1 is a possible D gene (6 bases). Germline CDR1 and CDR2: SGHTA and FQGNSA. The V end lost 4 bases, the J end lost 8 bases, and 14 bases lay between the germline ends. The CDR3 has 13 residues.

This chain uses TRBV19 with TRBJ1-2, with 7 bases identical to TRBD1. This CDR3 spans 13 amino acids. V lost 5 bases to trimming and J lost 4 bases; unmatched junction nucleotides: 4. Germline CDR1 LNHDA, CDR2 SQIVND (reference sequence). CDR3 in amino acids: CASSFGTVYGYTF. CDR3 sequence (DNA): TGTGCCAGTAGTTTTGGGACAGTCTATGGCTACACCTTC. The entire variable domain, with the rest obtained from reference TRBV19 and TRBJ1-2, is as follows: DGGITQSPKYLFRKEGQNVTLSCEQNLNHDAMYWYRQDPGQGLRLIYYSQIVNDFQKGDIAEGYSVSREKKESFPLTVTSAQKNPTAFYLCASSFGTVYGYTFGSGTRLTVV.

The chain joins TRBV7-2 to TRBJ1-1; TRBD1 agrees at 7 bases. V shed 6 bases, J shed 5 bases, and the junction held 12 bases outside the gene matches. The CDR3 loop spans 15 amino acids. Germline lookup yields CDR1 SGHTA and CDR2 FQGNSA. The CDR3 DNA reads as TGTGCCAGCAGTCTTAACGCAGGGGGAGTAACTGAAGCTTTCTTT. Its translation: CASSLNAGGVTEAFF.

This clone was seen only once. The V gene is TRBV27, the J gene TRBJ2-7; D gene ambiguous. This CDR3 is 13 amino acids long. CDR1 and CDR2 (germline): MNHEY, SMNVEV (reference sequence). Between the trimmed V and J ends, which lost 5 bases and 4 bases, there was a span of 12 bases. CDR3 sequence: CASSMTGPYEQYF. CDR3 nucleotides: TGTGCCAGCAGTATGACTGGACCATACGAGCAGTACTTC.

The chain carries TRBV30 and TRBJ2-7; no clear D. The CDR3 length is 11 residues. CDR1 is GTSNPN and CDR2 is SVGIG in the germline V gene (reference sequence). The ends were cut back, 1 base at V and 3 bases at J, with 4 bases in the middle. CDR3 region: CAWSDNYEQYF. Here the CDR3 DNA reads TGTGCCTGGAGTGACAACTACGAGCAGTACTTC.

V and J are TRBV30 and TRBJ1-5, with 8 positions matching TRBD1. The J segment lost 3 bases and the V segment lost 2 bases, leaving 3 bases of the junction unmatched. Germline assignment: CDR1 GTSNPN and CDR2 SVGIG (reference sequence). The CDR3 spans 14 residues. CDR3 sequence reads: CAWSSGQVNQPQHF. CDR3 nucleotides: TGTGCCTGGAGTTCGGGACAGGTCAATCAGCCCCAGCATTTT.

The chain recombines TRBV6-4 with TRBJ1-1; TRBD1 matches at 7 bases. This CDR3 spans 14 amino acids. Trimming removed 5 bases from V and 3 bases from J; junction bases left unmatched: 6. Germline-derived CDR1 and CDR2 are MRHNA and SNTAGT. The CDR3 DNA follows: TGTGCCAGCAGTTCGACAGGGAAGCACACTGAAGCTTTCTTT. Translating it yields CASSSTGKHTEAFF.

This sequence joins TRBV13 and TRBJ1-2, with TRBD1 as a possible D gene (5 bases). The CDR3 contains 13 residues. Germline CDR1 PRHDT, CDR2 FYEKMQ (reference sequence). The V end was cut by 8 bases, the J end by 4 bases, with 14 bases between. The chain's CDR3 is CASAGGRGYGYTF. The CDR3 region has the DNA TGTGCCAGCGCCGGGGGGAGGGGCTATGGCTACACCTTC.